This T cell receptor beta chain derives from a study of cytomegalovirus exposure and HLA in healthy donors. Study conclusions and caveats: Despite most TCR sequences being rare, some public TCRs occurred in many donors. Investigators reported fewer than 200 TCR beta chains as tied to cytomegalovirus.

As for this clone: Its antigen is not known.

The PCR used 60 Vbeta and 13 Jbeta primers. This table comes from immunoSEQ multiplex PCR, and its TCRdb copy is limited to in-frame clones, with some not included. The data contain some 85,000 clones, roughly 84% of them seen just once; the ten biggest clones take up roughly 2.6%. The origin of this receptor is a woman in her forties or fifties in good health and CMV-seronegative. The sequenced material came from PBMCs.

CDR3 DNA: TGTGCCAGCAGCTTAGTAGCGGGCGACTACAATGAGCAGTTCTTC. Protein: CASSLVAGDYNEQFF. The chain is built from TRBV11-3 and TRBJ2-1; 7 nucleotides line up with TRBD2. V trimming: 1 base; J trimming: 3 bases; junction bases outside the gene matches: 3. Germline CDR1 SGHNT, CDR2 YENEEA. There are 15 residues in the CDR3.